A selection of T cell receptor beta chains follows, all from one sample in a study of control samples from healthy donors and cancer patients. The assay was immunoSEQ multiplex PCR, and TCRdb's table has in-frame clones only and misses some. Of approximately 100,000 clones in the sample, about four fifths were seen once. The sample consisted of PBMCs. These receptors all stem from a man in his 70s with lung cancer. Both conserved end residues are part of each CDR3. A D gene is named only where the DNA matches it firmly. Clone size appears in some rows only: once, few, many, or a class for an expanded clone.

V	J	size	D	CDR3	DNA
TRBV3-1/TRBV3-2	TRBJ1-1	NA	NA	CASSQDRGNTEAFF	TGTGCCAGCAGCCAAGACAGGGGGAACACTGAAGCTTTCTTT
TRBV30	TRBJ1-2	NA	NA	CAWSALRRAMNYGYTF	TGTGCCTGGAGTGCCCTCCGCAGGGCCATGAACTATGGCTACACCTTC
TRBV20-1	TRBJ1-4	NA	NA	CSAREVEKLFF	TGCAGTGCTAGGGAGGTGGAAAAACTGTTTTTT
TRBV7-9	TRBJ2-3	NA	NA	CASSFEGAQGTDTQYF	TGTGCCAGCAGCTTCGAAGGGGCACAGGGCACAGATACGCAGTATTTT
TRBV5-1	TRBJ2-1	NA	TRBD2	CASMGGGAVEQFF	TGCGCCAGCATGGGCGGGGGGGCGGTTGAGCAGTTCTTC
TRBV5-6	TRBJ2-7	NA	NA	CASSLRGAISYEQYF	TGTGCCAGCAGCTTGAGAGGGGCCATCTCCTACGAGCAGTACTTC
TRBV6-4	TRBJ2-5	NA	TRBD1	CASSADREETQYF	TGTGCCAGCAGTGCGGACAGGGAAGAGACCCAGTACTTC
TRBV19	TRBJ1-5	NA	TRBD1	CASSKPGQGMINQPQHF	TGTGCCAGTAGTAAACCCGGACAGGGCATGATTAATCAGCCCCAGCATTTT
TRBV7-3	TRBJ1-6	NA	NA	CASTPLGGVHSPLHF	TGTGCCAGCACTCCCTTGGGGGGAGTTCACTCACCCCTCCACTTT
TRBV28	TRBJ2-7	NA	NA	CASSLDGRSYEQYF	TGTGCCAGCAGTTTGGACGGGCGATCCTACGAGCAGTACTTC
TRBV7-9	TRBJ1-4	NA	NA	CASSLKTGANYEKLFF	TGTGCCAGCAGCTTAAAAACCGGGGCTAATTATGAAAAACTGTTTTTT
TRBV7-2	TRBJ2-4	few	NA	CASSLVYIQYF	TGTGCCAGCAGCTTAGTGTACATTCAGTACTTC
TRBV28	TRBJ1-5	NA	NA	CAINGGGNQPQHF	TGTGCCATCAACGGGGGCGGCAATCAGCCCCAGCATTTT
TRBV21-1	TRBJ2-7	NA	NA	CASSKKEEEGPSSYEQYF	TGTGCCAGCAGCAAGAAAGAGGAAGAAGGACCGAGCTCCTACGAGCAGTACTTC
TRBV2	TRBJ1-2	NA	NA	CASRDTGLGGYTF	TGTGCCAGCAGGGACACGGGTTTAGGAGGCTACACCTTC
TRBV4-1	TRBJ1-5	NA	TRBD1	CASSGTGGPNQPQHF	TGCGCCAGCAGCGGAACAGGGGGCCCTAATCAGCCCCAGCATTTT
TRBV10-3	TRBJ1-5	NA	TRBD1	CAISRDSGSSNQPQHF	TGTGCCATCAGCCGGGACAGTGGCTCTAGCAATCAGCCCCAGCATTTT
TRBV2	TRBJ2-3	NA	TRBD1	CASSEGRGWSPQYF	TGTGCCAGCAGTGAGGGCAGGGGGTGGAGTCCGCAGTATTTT
TRBV9	TRBJ1-2	NA	NA	CASSVVSENYGYTF	TGTGCCAGCAGCGTAGTATCGGAGAACTATGGCTACACCTTC
TRBV6-6	TRBJ1-6	NA	TRBD1	CASSRQGDSPLHF	TGTGCCAGCAGCCGACAGGGGGATTCACCCCTCCACTTT
TRBV6-5	TRBJ2-7	NA	TRBD2	CASSYSGGVSYEQYF	TGTGCCAGCAGTTATAGCGGGGGGGTTTCCTACGAGCAGTACTTC
TRBV5-5	TRBJ1-4	NA	NA	CASSLVVTNEKLFF	TGTGCCAGCAGCTTGGTAGTAACTAATGAAAAACTGTTTTTT
TRBV24-1	TRBJ2-1	NA	TRBD1	CATSDQDRGNVEQFF	TGTGCCACCAGTGACCAGGACAGGGGGAATGTTGAGCAGTTCTTC
TRBV7-2	TRBJ2-3	NA	NA	CASSPTASTDTQYF	TGTGCCAGCAGCCCGACAGCTAGCACAGATACGCAGTATTTT
TRBV18	TRBJ1-6	few	NA	CASSRVKNSPLHF	TGTGCCAGCTCACGGGTGAAAAATTCACCCCTCCACTTT
TRBV5-6	TRBJ1-4	NA	TRBD1	CASSFRRTGVHEKLFF	TGTGCCAGCAGCTTTCGACGGACAGGGGTCCACGAAAAACTGTTTTTT
TRBV18	TRBJ2-1	NA	NA	CASSPQGGSYNEQFF	TGTGCCAGCTCACCACAAGGGGGGTCCTACAATGAGCAGTTCTTC
TRBV2	TRBJ2-1	NA	TRBD1	CASSAGTGFNEQFF	TGTGCCAGCAGTGCCGGGACAGGGTTTAATGAGCAGTTCTTC
TRBV7-2	TRBJ2-1	NA	TRBD2	CASSLWTSPEQFF	TGTGCCAGCAGCTTATGGACTAGTCCTGAGCAGTTCTTC
TRBV2	TRBJ2-5	NA	TRBD1	CASGPDRGVTQYF	TGTGCCAGCGGGCCGGACAGGGGAGTGACCCAGTACTTC
TRBV5-1	TRBJ2-2	NA	TRBD2	CASSWHPGTSGTGELFF	TGCGCCAGCAGCTGGCACCCCGGGACTAGCGGCACCGGGGAGCTGTTTTTT
TRBV9	TRBJ2-7	NA	TRBD2	CASSETALADYEQYF	TGTGCCAGCAGCGAGACGGCCCTAGCGGATTACGAGCAGTACTTC
TRBV5-1	TRBJ1-4	NA	TRBD1	CASSWDSRKEKLFF	TGCGCCAGCAGCTGGGACAGTAGAAAAGAAAAACTGTTTTTT
TRBV21-1	TRBJ1-1	once	NA	CASSKDKVNTEAFF	TGTGCCAGCAGCAAAGATAAAGTGAACACTGAAGCTTTCTTT
TRBV27	TRBJ2-7	NA	NA	CASLGAGTYEQYF	TGTGCCAGCTTGGGGGCCGGCACCTACGAGCAGTACTTC
TRBV18	TRBJ2-1	NA	TRBD1	CASSARDRGSNEQFF	TGTGCCAGCTCAGCCCGGGACAGGGGTTCCAATGAGCAGTTCTTC